One TCR beta chain is described in this entry. Its specificity is not known. Trimming removed 0 bases at V and 4 bases at J, with 12 bases between. Germline V CDR1 and CDR2: MNHEY, SMNVEV (reference sequence). CDR3 size: 16 residues. This specimen comes from a study of cytomegalovirus exposure and HLA in healthy donors. The study, taken as a whole, reports: Most TCR beta V segments were productive about 87% or about 30% of the time in an earlier analysis.

Use of 60 Vbeta and 13 Jbeta primers characterized the PCR. Profiled with immunoSEQ multiplex PCR; TCRdb holds only in-frame clones, not every one. There are about 160,000 clones in the sample; 60% to 85% occur only once, and around 1.5% lies in the top ten. This sequence joins TRBV27 and TRBJ1-4, with TRBD1 as a possible D gene (5 bases). This sequence was found in a woman aged 25 to 39 in good health and CMV-seronegative. The sample consisted of PBMCs. The CDR3 protein is CASSLSGRRGNEKLFF. In DNA form, the CDR3 reads TGTGCCAGCAGTTTATCGGGCCGGAGGGGTAATGAAAAACTGTTTTTT.